This T cell receptor (beta chain) stems from a study of T-cell reconstitution after alpha-beta-depleted transplantation in children (dated by TCRdb to the mid-2010s). As for the study more broadly: Using TCR repertoire profiling, the study quantitatively followed how T-cell immune reconstitution unfolded in children after TCRalphabeta/CD19-depleted allogeneic hematopoietic cell transplantation. General findings and caveats noted by the study authors: Hyperexpanded clone frequencies declined over subsequent months; after one year, T-cell counts and TCRbeta diversity were mostly attributed to newly produced T cells. In some patients, high TCRbeta diversity at day 60 was attributed to recipient T cells and intrathymic progenitors that had survived conditioning. About two months after transplant, the apparently early recovery of alphabetaT-cell counts reportedly depended on just several hundred clones that had expanded rapidly and came from non-depleted graft cells.

The trim is 6 bases for V and 0 bases for J, with a gap of 8 bases between the germline ends. The germline V gene sets CDR1 to SGHTA and CDR2 to FQGNSA. The CDR3, cysteine through phenylalanine, is 13 amino acids long. CDR3 DNA is the only sequence kept; it has 39 bases, read in frame from the first base. The protocol used for the library was PCR. The reads were generated on an Illumina HiSeq 2500. TCR library preparation used molecular barcoding, with unique molecular identifiers applied to normalize quantification of the TCRbeta repertoire. TCRdb passed the public sequencing reads through fastp at Q25 and MiXCR, retaining productive beta sequences. Records with the same CDR3 protein are collapsed into one entry carrying the most frequent genes and DNA. A total of just over 950,000 distinct CDR3 sequences appear in this sample, less than 30% of them only once. Roughly 30% of the sample is taken by the ten largest.

The treatment or condition label for this specimen denotes: allogeneic hematopoietic cell transplantation with graft depleted of TCRalphabeta T cells and CD19 B cells. The children who served as transplant recipients had been given grafts of TCRalphabeta/CD19-depleted allogeneic hematopoietic cells. A remark on this clonotype: The antigen this receptor binds is unknown. There are no base qualities to consult, and no much larger clone falls within one base.

The clonotype comes from a boy younger than two who had a stem cell transplant for SCID, so the T cells may come from the graft donor. The rearrangement joined TRBV7-2 to TRBJ1-1, with no reliable assignment of the D segment. Sequencing was performed on PBMCs, mostly from graft donor cells, taken 360 days after TCRalphabeta/CD19-depleted stem cell transplant. This receptor has the CDR3 CASRAVLNTEAFF. The bases read TGTGCCAGCAGGGCAGTCTTGAACACTGAAGCTTTCTTT. Reference TRBV7-2 and TRBJ1-1 genes cover what lies past the CDR3, so the full variable domain is GAGVSQSPSNKVTEKGKDVELRCDPISGHTALYWYRQSLGQGLEFLIYFQGNSAPDKSGLPSDRFSAERTGGSVSTLTIQRTQQEDSAVYLCASRAVLNTEAFFGQGTRLTVV.